This T cell receptor (beta chain) comes out of a study of response to subunit inactivated influenza vaccine. MiXCR, applied by TCRdb to the RT-PCR reads, yields one record per CDR3 protein. The table has about 190,000 distinct CDR3 sequences, approximately 15% seen once. Germline V CDR1 and CDR2: SGDLS, YYNGEE. The V segment lost 3 bases and the J segment 3 bases; nucleotides outside the gene matches: 12. The CDR3 is 17 residues long. The clonotype originates from a man aged 50 or older who received an inactivated influenza vaccine. The material sequenced was CD8+ T cells sorted from PBMCs, taken more than 4 days after vaccination. V is TRBV9 and J is TRBJ2-1; 7 bases agree with TRBD2. The CDR3 sequence: CASSEEARLAVYNEQFF. CDR3 sequence (DNA): TGTGCCAGCAGCGAGGAGGCGAGGCTAGCGGTCTACAATGAGCAGTTCTTC.